This T cell receptor beta chain comes out of a study of CD8+ T cells in alopecia areata. Looking at the study overall: The study gave treated patients oral tofacitinib at 5 to 10 mg twice daily.

Extracted from the samples, RNA was reverse transcribed into cDNA to serve as the sequencing template. Method: immunoSEQ multiplex PCR; TCRdb's copy keeps in-frame clones and lacks some. The repertoire holds 180,000 or so clones, with roughly 50% as singletons. Germline CDR1 and CDR2: LGHNA and YSLEER. The CDR3 loop spans 13 amino acids. The V end was cut by 5 bases, the J end by 4 bases, with 9 bases between. Whole-study results and caveats: The study found tofacitinib significantly decreased scalp clonality and expanded CD8+ clones among the top 100. It was observed that many expanded lesional clones persisted in scalp and blood during tofacitinib. An increase in clonality over normal scalp was evident in lesional scalp, especially alopecia totalis/universalis.

This clone was counted once. Its cognate antigen is unknown. This sample's treatment: oral pan-JAK inhibitor, 5-10 mg twice daily. The sample here was CD8+ T cells sorted from blood, taken at week 24, from a patient treated with tofacitinib. This TCR was recovered from a human donor with alopecia areata. The chain carries TRBV4-3 and TRBJ2-1; D remains unclear. The CDR3 region is CASSSGYYNEQFF. CDR3 nucleotides: TGCGCCAGCAGCTCCGGCTATTACAATGAGCAGTTCTTC.